Below, one TCR beta chain is given with its context. This sample is part of a study of shared clonotypes between healthy human individuals. Naive CD8 cells, CD45RO-negative and positively selected for CCR7, excluded terminally differentiated effector memory CD45RA+ cells. V lost 2 bases and J lost 5, with 12 bases in between. Germline CDR1 reads MNHEY; CDR2 reads SVGAGI. This CDR3 contains 14 residues. Here immunoSEQ multiplex PCR was the method, and the copy in TCRdb shows in-frame clones only, minus some. The data show about 2,100,000 clones, approximately 94% seen once. Input material: naive CD8+ T cells from PBMCs. This chain uses TRBV6-5 with TRBJ2-5; D is perhaps TRBD2 (5 bases). The sequence came from a man between 18 and 29 years old in good health. Some clones in this sample may be carry-over from other donors' samples. The CDR3 reads CASSYEGLEETQYF. For the CDR3, the DNA is TGTGCCAGCAGTTACGAGGGCCTGGAGGAGACCCAGTACTTC.